This T cell receptor (beta chain) emerged from a study of cytomegalovirus exposure and HLA in healthy donors. Use of 60 Vbeta and 13 Jbeta primers characterized the PCR. Sequencing was performed with immunoSEQ multiplex PCR; in TCRdb, only in-frame clones are kept and a portion is missing. The table includes 100,000 to 120,000 clones, 82% detected once. This CDR3 is 15 amino acids long. The germline CDR1 and CDR2 sequences are SGHNT and YYREEE (reference sequence). The V end was cut by 4 bases, the J end by 3 bases, with 16 bases between. The rearrangement uses TRBV5-4 and TRBJ1-1, with D hard to call. The TCR sequence derives from a woman aged 18 to 35 in good health and CMV-seronegative. The sequenced sample was PBMCs. For the CDR3, the DNA is TGTGCCAGCAGCCGCTATACTGGCGGAGACACTGAAGCTTTCTTT. As protein: CASSRYTGGDTEAFF.